Below, 4 T cell receptor beta chains from the same sample are listed, as sequenced in a study of response to subunit inactivated influenza vaccine. Via MiXCR, TCRdb re-called the RT-PCR reads, giving one row per CDR3 protein. The table shows a few hundred thousand distinct CDR3 sequences, with over 9.5% occurring only once. The specimen comprised PBMCs from blood, sampled around seven weeks after vaccination. These receptors were collected from a man between 45 and 60 years old who received an inactivated influenza vaccine.

This clonotype was counted ten times or more. The CDR3 sequence is CASSVVDSGSSYNEQFF. The DNA of the CDR3 is TGTGCCAGCAGCGTAGTGGACAGCGGGAGCTCCTACAATGAGCAGTTCTTC. The gene calls are TRBV9 and TRBJ2-1, with TRBD2 matching 8 bases. Germline V gene data show CDR1 as SGDLS and CDR2 as YYNGEE. J lost 0 bases, V lost 0 bases, and 5 bases had no gene match. The CDR3 sequence is 17 residues long.

This clonotype was counted ten times or more. J is TRBJ2-5 and V is TRBV7-2; 9 nucleotides line up with TRBD2. Germline values: CDR1 SGHTA, CDR2 FQGNSA. J lost 2 bases, V lost 1 base, and 5 bases had no gene match. CDR3 size: 16 residues. The CDR3 loop reads CASSLVGGGAQETQYF. The DNA for the CDR3 is TGTGCCAGCAGCTTAGTCGGCGGGGGGGCTCAAGAGACCCAGTACTTC.

Many counts were recorded for this clonotype. CDR3 sequence (DNA): TGTGCCAGCAGATCAGACAGGGCATCTGGCTACACCTTC. This encodes CASRSDRASGYTF. This sequence joins TRBV6-1 and TRBJ1-2, with TRBD1 matching over 7 bases. Germline CDR1 is MNHNS and CDR2 is SASEGT. V dropped 6 bases and J dropped 7; count of bases not matched to a gene: 8. This CDR3 is built from 13 residues.

This rearrangement joins TRBV30 to TRBJ2-6, with D perhaps given as TRBD1 or TRBD2 (5 bases each). Looked up from germline, CDR1 is GTSNPN and CDR2 is SVGIG (reference sequence). V dropped 3 bases and J dropped 0 bases, with 12 bases sitting between them. The CDR3 has 16 residues. CDR3 in DNA: TGTGCCTGGAGAGCCGGGACGGACTCTGGGGCCAACGTCCTGACTTTC. Its translation is CAWRAGTDSGANVLTF. The full variable domain, rest sourced from reference TRBV30 and TRBJ2-6, is SQTIHQWPATLVQPVGSPLSLECTVEGTSNPNLYWYRQAAGRGLQLLFYSVGIGQISSEVPQNLSASRPQDRQFILSSKKLLLSDSGFYLCAWRAGTDSGANVLTFGAGSRLTVL.